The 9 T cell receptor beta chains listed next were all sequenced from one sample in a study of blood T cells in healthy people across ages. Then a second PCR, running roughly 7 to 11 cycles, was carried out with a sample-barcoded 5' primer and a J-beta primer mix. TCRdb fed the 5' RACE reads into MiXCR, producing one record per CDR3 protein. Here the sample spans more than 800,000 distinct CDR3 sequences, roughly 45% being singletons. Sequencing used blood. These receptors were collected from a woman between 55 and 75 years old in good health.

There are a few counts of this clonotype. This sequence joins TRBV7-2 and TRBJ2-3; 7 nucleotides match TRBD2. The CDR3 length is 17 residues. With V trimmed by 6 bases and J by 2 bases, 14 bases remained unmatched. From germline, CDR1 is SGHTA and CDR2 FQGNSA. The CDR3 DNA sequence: TGTGCCAGCAGTTCCAGTACCGGGACTAAGTACACAGATACGCAGTATTTT. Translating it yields CASSSSTGTKYTDTQYF.

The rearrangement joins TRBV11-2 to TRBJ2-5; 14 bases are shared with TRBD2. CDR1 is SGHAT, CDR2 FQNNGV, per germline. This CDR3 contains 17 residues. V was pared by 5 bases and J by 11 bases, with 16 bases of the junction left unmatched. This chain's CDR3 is CASSPPGLAGGASGQYF. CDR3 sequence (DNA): TGTGCCAGCAGCCCCCCCGGACTAGCGGGAGGAGCTTCTGGGCAGTACTTC.

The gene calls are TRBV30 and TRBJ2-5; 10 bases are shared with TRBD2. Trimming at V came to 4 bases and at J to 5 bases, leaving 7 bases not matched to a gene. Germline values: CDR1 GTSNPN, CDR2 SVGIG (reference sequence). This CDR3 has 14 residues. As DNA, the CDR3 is TGTGCCTGGACTAGCGGGAGCCGGCGCGAGACCCAGTACTTC. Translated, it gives CAWTSGSRRETQYF.

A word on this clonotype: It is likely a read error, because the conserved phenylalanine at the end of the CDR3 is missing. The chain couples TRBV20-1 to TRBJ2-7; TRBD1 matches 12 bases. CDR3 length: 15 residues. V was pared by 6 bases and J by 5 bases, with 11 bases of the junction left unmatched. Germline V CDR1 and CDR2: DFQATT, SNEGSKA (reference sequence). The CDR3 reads CSAKFWGTGGDEQYS. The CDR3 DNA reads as TGCAGTGCCAAATTCTGGGGGACAGGGGGCGACGAGCAGTACTCC.

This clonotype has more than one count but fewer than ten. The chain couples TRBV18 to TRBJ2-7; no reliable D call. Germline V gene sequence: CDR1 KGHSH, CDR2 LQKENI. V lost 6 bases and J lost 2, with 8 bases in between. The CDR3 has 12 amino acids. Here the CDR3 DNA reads TGTGCCAGCTCCGCGGACGCCTACGAGCAGTACTTC. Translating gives CASSADAYEQYF.

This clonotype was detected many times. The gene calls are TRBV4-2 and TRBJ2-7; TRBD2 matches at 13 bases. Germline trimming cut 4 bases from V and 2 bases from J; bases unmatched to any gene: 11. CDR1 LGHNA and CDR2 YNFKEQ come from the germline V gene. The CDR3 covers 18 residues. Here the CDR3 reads CASSRLIGTSGATYEQYF. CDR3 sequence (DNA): TGTGCCAGCAGCCGGTTAATAGGGACTAGCGGGGCTACCTACGAGCAGTACTTC.

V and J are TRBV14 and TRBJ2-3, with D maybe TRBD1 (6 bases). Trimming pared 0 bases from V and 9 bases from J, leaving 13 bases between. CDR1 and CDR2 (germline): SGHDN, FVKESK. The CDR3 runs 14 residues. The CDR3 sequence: CASSQDLRTVTQYF. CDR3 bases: TGTGCCAGCAGCCAAGATCTTAGGACAGTGACGCAGTATTTT.

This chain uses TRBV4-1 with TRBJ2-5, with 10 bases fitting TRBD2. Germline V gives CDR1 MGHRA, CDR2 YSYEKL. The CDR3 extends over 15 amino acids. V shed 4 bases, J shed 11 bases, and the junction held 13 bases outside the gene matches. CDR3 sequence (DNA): TGCGCCAGCAGCCCCCTAGCGGGAGTAGGTAATGAGCAGTACTTC. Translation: CASSPLAGVGNEQYF.

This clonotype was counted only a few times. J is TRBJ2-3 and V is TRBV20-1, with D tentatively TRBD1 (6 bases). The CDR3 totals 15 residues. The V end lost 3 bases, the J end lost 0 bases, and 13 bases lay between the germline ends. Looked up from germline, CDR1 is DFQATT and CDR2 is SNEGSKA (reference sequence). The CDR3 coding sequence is TGCAGTGCTAGTTGGTCAGGGGAAAGCACAGATACGCAGTATTTT. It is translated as CSASWSGESTDTQYF.